These 19 T cell receptor beta chains originate from one sample sequenced in a study of blood T cell repertoires in COVID-19. Sequencing was performed with immunoSEQ multiplex PCR; in TCRdb, only in-frame clones are kept and a portion is missing. This sample carries about 250,000 clones, 88% of them seen once, and the ten largest clones take about 1.3%. The sample comprised peripheral blood. The receptors here all came from an elderly man with acute or convalescent COVID-19.

The chain couples TRBV18 to TRBJ2-7; 7 nucleotides match TRBD1. Germline values: CDR1 KGHSH, CDR2 LQKENI. This CDR3 contains 15 residues. J was trimmed by 0 bases and V by 3 bases; bases with no gene match: 5. The chain's CDR3 is CASSPRQGSSYEQYF. The CDR3 DNA follows: TGTGCCAGCTCACCGAGACAGGGAAGCTCCTACGAGCAGTACTTC. Filled out from reference TRBV18 and TRBJ2-7, the complete variable domain reads NAGVMQNPRHLVRRRGQEARLRCSPMKGHSHVYWYRQLPEEGLKFMVYLQKENIIDESGMPKERFSAEFPKEGPSILRIQQVVRGDSAAYFCASSPRQGSSYEQYFGPGTRLTVT.

DNA for the CDR3: TGTGCCAGCAGCCTTCCCGCGGCCTCCCAAACAGATACGCAGTATTTT. Protein sequence: CASSLPAASQTDTQYF. This chain links TRBV3-1 (or the pseudogene TRBV3-2) with TRBJ2-3; D ambiguous. Deletions cut 4 bases from V and 3 bases from J, with 17 bases between. There are 16 residues in the CDR3. The V gene's germline CDR1 is LGHDT and CDR2 YNNKEL (reference sequence).

This clone was recorded only once. The chain combines TRBV19 with TRBJ1-2; D gene uncertain. Per the germline V gene, CDR1 is LNHDA and CDR2 is SQIVND (reference sequence). This CDR3 has 16 amino acids. Trimming took 0 bases from V and 2 from J, leaving 13 bases between them. The CDR3 DNA reads as TGTGCCAGTAGTATAGAAAGACACCCTGCGAACTATGGCTACACCTTC. It translates to CASSIERHPANYGYTF.

This clone has just a few counts. CDR3 sequence: CASSAGFYNEQFF. The CDR3, as DNA: TGTGCCAGCAGCGCCGGGTTTTACAATGAGCAGTTCTTC. This chain links TRBV7-9 with TRBJ2-1; unclear D gene. Deletions cut 5 bases from V and 4 bases from J, with 9 bases between. The CDR3 runs to 13 residues. CDR1 SEHNR and CDR2 FQNEAQ come from the germline V gene (reference sequence).

The rearrangement links TRBV19 to TRBJ1-5; maybe TRBD1 (6 bases). The CDR3 covers 15 residues. The V gene's germline CDR1 is LNHDA and CDR2 SQIVND (reference sequence). Trimming shortened V by 10 bases and J by 1 base, and 17 bases separated the two germline ends. In nucleotides, the CDR3 is TGTGCCACCAAAAAGGACAGCTTCAGCAATCAGCCCCAGCATTTT. Its protein is CATKKDSFSNQPQHF. The variable domain in full, with the rest retrieved from reference TRBV19 and TRBJ1-5, is DGGITQSPKYLFRKEGQNVTLSCEQNLNHDAMYWYRQDPGQGLRLIYYSQIVNDFQKGDIAEGYSVSREKKESFPLTVTSAQKNPTAFYLCATKKDSFSNQPQHFGDGTRLSIL.

The chain couples TRBV19 to TRBJ1-6; D call uncertain. CDR3 size: 16 residues. The V end lost 3 bases, the J end lost 0 bases, and 9 bases lay between the germline ends. From germline, CDR1 is LNHDA and CDR2 SQIVND (reference sequence). CDR3: CASSMSWSSYNSPLHF. The CDR3 bases are TGTGCCAGTAGTATGAGTTGGAGCTCCTATAATTCACCCCTCCACTTT.

In its sample, this clone was seen a few times. The chain carries TRBV4-3 and TRBJ1-2; the match to TRBD1 covers 8 bases. Germline CDR1 LGHNA, CDR2 YSLEER. Trimming took 3 bases from V and 4 from J; bases not matched to a gene: 16. This CDR3 is 18 amino acids long. CDR3 nucleotide sequence: TGCGCCAGCAGCCAGCGGGGCGGGCAGGGGGCCCGGGGCTATGGCTACACCTTC. It is translated as CASSQRGGQGARGYGYTF.

The V gene is TRBV3-1 (or the pseudogene TRBV3-2), the J gene TRBJ2-5, with TRBD2 matching over 9 bases. This CDR3 has 14 residues. Germline CDR1 is LGHDT and CDR2 is YNNKEL (reference sequence). Unmatched junction bases numbered 3, after V lost 4 bases and J lost 3 bases. The CDR3 bases are TGTGCCAGCAGCCTCCGACTAGCGGAAGAGACCCAGTACTTC. Residues: CASSLRLAEETQYF.

This chain links TRBV2 with TRBJ2-2, with TRBD2 matching over 7 bases. The germline gives CDR1 SNHLY, CDR2 FYNNEI. V shed 6 bases, J shed 0 bases, and the junction held 4 bases outside the gene matches. The CDR3 runs 15 residues. CDR3 nucleotides: TGTGCCAGCAGCCCGGGGGGTTCGAACACCGGGGAGCTGTTTTTT. Translated, it gives CASSPGGSNTGELFF.

This clone occurred once. The V call is TRBV9, the J call TRBJ2-2; weak D call: TRBD2 (6 bases). The CDR3 covers 13 residues. The ends were cut back, 2 bases at V and 14 bases at J, with 16 bases in the middle. CDR1 SGDLS and CDR2 YYNGEE come from the germline V gene. CDR3 region: CASSVGDSEGLFF. The CDR3, as DNA: TGTGCCAGCAGCGTGGGGGACTCAGAGGGACTGTTTTTT.

This chain links TRBV7-2 with TRBJ2-7; D is perhaps TRBD2 (5 bases). Trimming pared 2 bases from V and 3 bases from J, leaving 8 bases between. Germline V gene data show CDR1 as SGHTA and CDR2 as FQGNSA. The CDR3 is 13 amino acids. Here the CDR3 reads CASSLPSGYEQYF. In nucleotides, the CDR3 is TGTGCCAGCAGCTTACCGAGCGGCTACGAGCAGTACTTC.

In this sample, this clone turned up once. Within the sample, other DNA sequences also encode this same CDR3. J is TRBJ1-5 and V is TRBV2; 9 positions match TRBD1. Germline loops: CDR1 SNHLY, CDR2 FYNNEI. V was clipped by 9 bases and J by 4 bases; unmatched bases: 4. The CDR3 is 13 residues long. The CDR3 bases are TGTGCCAGTTCCGGGACAGGGAATCAGCCCCAGCATTTT. Protein: CASSGTGNQPQHF.

J is TRBJ2-1 and V is TRBV5-1; the D gene is possibly TRBD2 (6 bases). Trimming removed 0 bases from V and 0 bases from J, with 10 bases in between. Germline CDR1 is SGHRS and CDR2 is YFSETQ. The CDR3 loop spans 16 amino acids. The DNA for the CDR3 is TGCGCCAGCAGCTTGGGTGGGGGGAGCTCCTACAATGAGCAGTTCTTC. This translates into CASSLGGGSSYNEQFF.

The J gene is TRBJ1-1, the V gene TRBV7-2; D is uncertain. The V and J ends lost 5 bases and 1 base respectively, with 17 bases between them. CDR3 length: 16 residues. The germline V gene has CDR1 SGHTA and CDR2 FQGNSA. The CDR3 loop reads CASSPLSTGENTEAFF. CDR3 DNA: TGTGCCAGCAGCCCTTTAAGTACCGGAGAGAACACTGAAGCTTTCTTT.

This clone was picked up one time. The chain employs TRBV25-1 and TRBJ2-5, with TRBD1 as a possible D gene (7 bases). Germline CDR1 reads MGHDK; CDR2 reads SYGVNS. CDR3 length: 15 residues. V lost 6 bases, J lost 4 bases, and 18 bases lay in between. CDR3 nucleotides: TGTGCCAGCAGCATGAAAGGAGGGGGCCGAGAGACCCAGTACTTC. Translating gives CASSMKGGGRETQYF. The full variable domain, with the rest looked up from reference TRBV25-1 and TRBJ2-5, is EADIYQTPRYLVIGTGKKITLECSQTMGHDKMYWYQQDPGMELHLIHYSYGVNSTEKGDLSSESTVSRIRTEHFPLTLESARPSHTSQYLCASSMKGGGRETQYFGPGTRLLVL.

The chain recombines TRBV28 with TRBJ1-1; no clear D. The CDR3 is made up of 16 amino acids. Per germline, CDR1 MDHEN and CDR2 SYDVKM. Trimming stripped 2 bases from V and 4 bases from J, with 17 bases between. CDR3 residues: CASSLPSGVGGTEAFF. The CDR3 DNA reads as TGTGCCAGCAGTTTACCCTCCGGGGTAGGTGGCACTGAAGCTTTCTTT. The full variable domain, rest sourced from reference TRBV28 and TRBJ1-1, is DVKVTQSSRYLVKRTGEKVFLECVQDMDHENMFWYRQDPGLGLRLIYFSYDVKMKEKGDIPEGYSVSREKKERFSLILESASTNQTSMYLCASSLPSGVGGTEAFFGQGTRLTVV.

The count of this clone is one. The V gene is TRBV5-1, the J gene TRBJ2-5, with 11 bases identical to TRBD1. This CDR3 region has 16 residues. The V segment lost 2 bases and the J segment 5 bases; nucleotides outside the gene matches: 8. The germline V gene has CDR1 SGHRS and CDR2 YFSETQ. As DNA, the CDR3 is TGCGCCAGCAGCTTCTCCGGGACAGGGGGGATTGAGACCCAGTACTTC. It specifies CASSFSGTGGIETQYF.

The chain couples TRBV28 to TRBJ1-6, with 8 nucleotides matching TRBD1. The V gene end was trimmed by 2 bases and the J gene end by 14 bases; junction bases not matched to a gene: 11. The CDR3 is made up of 15 amino acids. Looked up from germline, CDR1 is MDHEN and CDR2 is SYDVKM. CDR3 nucleotides: TGTGCCAGCAGTTTAATTAGGACCGACAGGGGAACCCTCCACTTT. Translated, it gives CASSLIRTDRGTLHF.

The chain has TRBV7-3 and TRBJ2-2; TRBD2 is a possible D gene (5 bases). The germline CDR1 and CDR2 sequences are SGHTA and FQGTGA. V was trimmed by 1 base and J by 2 bases, leaving 11 bases between them. CDR3 size: 16 residues. CDR3 residues: CASSLMGGLNTGELFF. For the CDR3, the DNA is TGTGCCAGCAGCTTAATGGGTGGACTTAACACCGGGGAGCTGTTTTTT.